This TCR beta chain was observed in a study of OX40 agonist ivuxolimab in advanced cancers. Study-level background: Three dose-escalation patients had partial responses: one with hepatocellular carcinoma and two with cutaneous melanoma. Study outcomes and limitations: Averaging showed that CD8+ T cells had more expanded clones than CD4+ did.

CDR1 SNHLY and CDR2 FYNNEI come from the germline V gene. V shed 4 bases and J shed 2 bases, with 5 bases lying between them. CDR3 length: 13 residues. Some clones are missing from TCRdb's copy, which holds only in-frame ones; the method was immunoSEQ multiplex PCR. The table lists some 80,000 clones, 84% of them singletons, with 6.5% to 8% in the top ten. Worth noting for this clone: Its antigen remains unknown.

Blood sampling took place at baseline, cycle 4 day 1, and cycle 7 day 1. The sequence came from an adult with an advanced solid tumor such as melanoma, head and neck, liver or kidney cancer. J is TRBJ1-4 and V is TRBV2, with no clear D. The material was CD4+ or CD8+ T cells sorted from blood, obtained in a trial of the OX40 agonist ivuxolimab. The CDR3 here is CASSATTNEKLFF. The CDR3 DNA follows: TGTGCCAGCAGTGCAACTACTAATGAAAAACTGTTTTTT.